The TCR beta chain under discussion was sequenced for a study of T cell repertoires in cytomegalovirus infection. As for the study in general: HLA-C-restricted CMV epitopes, recently identified, and well-studied HLA-B-restricted ones were used by the study. From public TCR beta signatures came an indication of both CMV infection and matching HLA type.

Whole-study findings and limits: Predominance within the ex vivo response was attributable to HLA-C-restricted CMV-specific TCR beta clonotypes.

This clonotype showed up just a few times. Its specificity is not known. Trimming removed 5 bases from V and 6 bases from J; junction bases left unmatched: 14. The CDR3 sequence is 17 residues long. Germline V gene lookup returns CDR1 SGHVS and CDR2 FQNEAQ. TCRdb itself ran the reads through MiXCR, one entry per CDR3 protein. The sample holds 680,000 or so distinct CDR3 sequences; 33% are singletons and the top ten take 15% to 20%. The V call is TRBV7-8, the J call TRBJ1-1; the match to TRBD1 covers 11 bases. This TCR was sampled from a human donor in good health (CMV status not recorded). Some clones in this sample may be carry-over from other donors' samples. The source was cultured PBMCs, collected from culture after CMV antigen stimulation. The CDR3 coding sequence is TGTGCCAGCAGCCAGTGGGGAAGAGGACAGGGGGCTGCTGAAGCTTTCTTT. It yields the protein CASSQWGRGQGAAEAFF.